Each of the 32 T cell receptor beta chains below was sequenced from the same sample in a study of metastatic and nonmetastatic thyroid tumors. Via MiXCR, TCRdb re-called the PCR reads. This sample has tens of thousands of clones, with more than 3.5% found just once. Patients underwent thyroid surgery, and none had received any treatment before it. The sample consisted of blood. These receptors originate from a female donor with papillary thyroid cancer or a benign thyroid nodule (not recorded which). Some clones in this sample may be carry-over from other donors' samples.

In DNA, the CDR3 is TGTGCCAGCAGTCACTACCCGGGACAGCCCCTGGGGGGTACGCAGTATTTT. Amino acid sequence: CASSHYPGQPLGGTQYF. The chain links TRBV6-5 to TRBJ2-3; tentatively, D is TRBD1 (7 bases). The V and J ends lost 5 bases and 8 bases respectively, with 26 bases between them. Germline CDR1 MNHEY, CDR2 SVGAGI. The CDR3 is 17 residues long.

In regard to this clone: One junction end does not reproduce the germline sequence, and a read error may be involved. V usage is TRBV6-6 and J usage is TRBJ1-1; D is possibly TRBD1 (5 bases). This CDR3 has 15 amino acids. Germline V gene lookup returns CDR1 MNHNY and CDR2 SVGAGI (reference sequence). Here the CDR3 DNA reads TGTGCCAGCAATTACTCAGAGGGGCCTTTCGGCGGAGCTTTCTTT. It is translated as CASNYSEGPFGGAFF.

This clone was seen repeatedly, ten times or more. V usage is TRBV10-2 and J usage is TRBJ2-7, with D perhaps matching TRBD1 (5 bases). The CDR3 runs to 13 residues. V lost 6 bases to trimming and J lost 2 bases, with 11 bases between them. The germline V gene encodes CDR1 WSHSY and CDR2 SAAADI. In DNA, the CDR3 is TGCGCCAGCAGAGATGACAGTACCTACGAGCAGTACTTC. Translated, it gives CASRDDSTYEQYF.

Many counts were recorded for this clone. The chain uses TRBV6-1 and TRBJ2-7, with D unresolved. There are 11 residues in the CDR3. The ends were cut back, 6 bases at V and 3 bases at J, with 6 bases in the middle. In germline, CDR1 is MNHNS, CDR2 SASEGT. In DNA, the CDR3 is TGTGCCAGCAGGGTTTTCTACGAGCAGTACTTC. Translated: CASRVFYEQYF.

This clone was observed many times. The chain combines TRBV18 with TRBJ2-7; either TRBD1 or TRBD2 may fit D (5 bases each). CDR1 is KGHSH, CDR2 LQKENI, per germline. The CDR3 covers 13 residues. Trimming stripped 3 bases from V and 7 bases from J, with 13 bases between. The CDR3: CASSPHGAGEQYF. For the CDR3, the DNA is TGTGCCAGCTCACCCCACGGGGCGGGTGAGCAGTACTTC.

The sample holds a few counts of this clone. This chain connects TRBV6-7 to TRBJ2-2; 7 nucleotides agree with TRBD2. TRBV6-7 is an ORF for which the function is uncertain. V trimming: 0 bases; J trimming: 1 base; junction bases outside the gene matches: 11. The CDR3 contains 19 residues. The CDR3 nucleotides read TGTGCCAGCAGTTACTCGAATTCGTTGGTAGCGGGGAACACCGGGGAGCTGTTTTTT. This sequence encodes CASSYSNSLVAGNTGELFF.

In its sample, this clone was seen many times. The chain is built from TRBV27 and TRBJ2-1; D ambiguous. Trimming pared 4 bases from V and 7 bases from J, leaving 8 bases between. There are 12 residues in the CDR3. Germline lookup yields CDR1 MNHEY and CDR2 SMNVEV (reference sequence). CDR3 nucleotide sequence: TGTGCCAGCAGTTCAACCGAGAATGAGCAGTTCTTC. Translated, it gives CASSSTENEQFF.

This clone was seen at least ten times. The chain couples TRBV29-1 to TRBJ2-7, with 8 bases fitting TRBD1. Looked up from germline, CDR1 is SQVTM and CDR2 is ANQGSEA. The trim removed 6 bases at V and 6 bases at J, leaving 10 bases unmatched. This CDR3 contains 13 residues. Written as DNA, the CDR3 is TGCAGCGTGCTGACAGGGGCGGATCTCGAGCAGTACTTC. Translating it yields CSVLTGADLEQYF.

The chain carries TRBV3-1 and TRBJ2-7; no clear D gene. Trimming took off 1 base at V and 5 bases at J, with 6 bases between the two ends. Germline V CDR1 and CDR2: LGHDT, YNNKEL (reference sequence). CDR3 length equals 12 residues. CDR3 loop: CASSQGIDEQYF. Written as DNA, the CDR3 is TGTGCCAGCAGCCAAGGCATCGACGAGCAGTACTTC.

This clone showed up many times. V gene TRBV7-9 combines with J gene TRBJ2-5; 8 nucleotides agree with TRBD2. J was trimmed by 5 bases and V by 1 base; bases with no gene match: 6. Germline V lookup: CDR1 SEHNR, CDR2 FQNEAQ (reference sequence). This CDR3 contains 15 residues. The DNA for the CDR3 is TGTGCCAGCAGCTTAGGAGGAGCGGGAGACGAGACCCAGTACTTC. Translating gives CASSLGGAGDETQYF. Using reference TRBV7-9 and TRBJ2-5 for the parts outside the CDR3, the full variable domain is DTGVSQNPRHKITKRGQNVTFRCDPISEHNRLYWYRQTLGQGPEFLTYFQNEAQLEKSRLLSDRFSAERPKGSFSTLEIQRTEQGDSAMYLCASSLGGAGDETQYFGPGTRLLVL.

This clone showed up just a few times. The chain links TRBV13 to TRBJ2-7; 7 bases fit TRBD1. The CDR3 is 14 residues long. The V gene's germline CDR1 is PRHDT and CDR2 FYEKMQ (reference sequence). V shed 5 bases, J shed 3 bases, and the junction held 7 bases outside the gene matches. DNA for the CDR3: TGTGCCAGCAGCGCGTCAGGGGGTTACTACGAGCAGTACTTC. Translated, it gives CASSASGGYYEQYF.

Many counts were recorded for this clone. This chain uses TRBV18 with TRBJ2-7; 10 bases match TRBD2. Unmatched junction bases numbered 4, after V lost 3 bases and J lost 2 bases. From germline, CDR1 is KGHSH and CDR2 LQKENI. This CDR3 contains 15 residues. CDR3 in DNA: TGTGCCAGCTCACCCAGCCTAGCGGGAGCCTACGAGCAGTACTTC. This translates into CASSPSLAGAYEQYF.

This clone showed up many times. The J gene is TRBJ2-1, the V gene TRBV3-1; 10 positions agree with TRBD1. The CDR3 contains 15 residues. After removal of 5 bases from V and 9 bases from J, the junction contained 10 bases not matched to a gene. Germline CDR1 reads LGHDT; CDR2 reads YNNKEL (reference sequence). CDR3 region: CASSFRTGGDAEQFF. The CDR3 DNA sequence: TGTGCCAGCAGCTTTCGGACAGGGGGGGACGCTGAGCAGTTCTTC.

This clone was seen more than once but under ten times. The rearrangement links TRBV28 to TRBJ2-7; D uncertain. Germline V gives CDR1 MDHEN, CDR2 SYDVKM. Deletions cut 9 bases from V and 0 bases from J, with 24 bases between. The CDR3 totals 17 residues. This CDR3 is CASSIGMVKTLSYEQYF. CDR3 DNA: TGTGCCAGTAGTATAGGAATGGTGAAAACTCTCTCCTACGAGCAGTACTTC.

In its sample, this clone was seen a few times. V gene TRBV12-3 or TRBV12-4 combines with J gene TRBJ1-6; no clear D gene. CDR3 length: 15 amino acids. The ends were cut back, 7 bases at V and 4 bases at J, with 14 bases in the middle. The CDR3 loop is CASIASGRYNSPLHF. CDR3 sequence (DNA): TGTGCCAGCATTGCCTCAGGACGGTATAATTCACCCCTCCACTTT.

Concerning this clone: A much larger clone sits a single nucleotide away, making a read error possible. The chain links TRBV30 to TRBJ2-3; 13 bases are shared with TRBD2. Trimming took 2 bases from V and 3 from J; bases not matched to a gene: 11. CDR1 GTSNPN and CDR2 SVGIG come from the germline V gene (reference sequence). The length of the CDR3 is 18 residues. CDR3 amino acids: CAWSFTQGLAGTTDTQYF. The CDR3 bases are TGTGCCTGGAGTTTCACACAGGGACTAGCGGGGACAACAGATACGCAGTATTTT.

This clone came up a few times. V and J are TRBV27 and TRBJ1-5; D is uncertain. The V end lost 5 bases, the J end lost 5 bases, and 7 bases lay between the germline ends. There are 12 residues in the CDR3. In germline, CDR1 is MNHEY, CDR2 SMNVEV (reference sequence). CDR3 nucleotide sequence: TGTGCCAGCAGTCAGACCGATCAGCCCCAGCATTTT. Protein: CASSQTDQPQHF.

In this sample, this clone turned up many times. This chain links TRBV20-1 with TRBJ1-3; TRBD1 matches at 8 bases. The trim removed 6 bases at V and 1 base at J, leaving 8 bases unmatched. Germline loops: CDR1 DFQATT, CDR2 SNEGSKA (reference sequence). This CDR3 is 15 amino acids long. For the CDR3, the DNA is TGCAGTGCGGCGAGCAGGGGGCAATCTGGAAACACCATATATTTT. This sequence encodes CSAASRGQSGNTIYF.

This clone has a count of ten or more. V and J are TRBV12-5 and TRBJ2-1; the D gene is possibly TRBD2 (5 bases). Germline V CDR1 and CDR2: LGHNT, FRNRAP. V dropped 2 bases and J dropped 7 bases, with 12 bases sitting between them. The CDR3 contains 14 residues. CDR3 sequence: CASGLPSLGNEQFF. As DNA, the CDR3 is TGTGCTAGTGGTTTGCCTTCACTAGGTAATGAGCAGTTCTTC.

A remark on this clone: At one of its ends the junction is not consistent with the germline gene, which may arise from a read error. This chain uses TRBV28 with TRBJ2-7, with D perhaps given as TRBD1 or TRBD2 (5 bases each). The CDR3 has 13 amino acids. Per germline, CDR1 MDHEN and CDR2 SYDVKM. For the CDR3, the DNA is TGTGCCAGCAGATTAACGGGGAGCTACGAACAGGACTTC. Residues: CASRLTGSYEQDF. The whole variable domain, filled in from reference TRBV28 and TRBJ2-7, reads DVKVTQSSRYLVKRTGEKVFLECVQDMDHENMFWYRQDPGLGLRLIYFSYDVKMKEKGDIPEGYSVSREKKERFSLILESASTNQTSMYLCASRLTGSYEQDFGPGTRLTVT.

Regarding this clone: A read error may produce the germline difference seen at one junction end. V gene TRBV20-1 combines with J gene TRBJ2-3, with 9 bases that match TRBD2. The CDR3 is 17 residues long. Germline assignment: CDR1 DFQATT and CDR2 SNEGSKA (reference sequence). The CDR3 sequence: CSADGSSGGRGTDTQYF. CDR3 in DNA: TGCAGTGCCGACGGATCTTCTGGCGGGAGGGGGACAGATACACAGTATTTT.

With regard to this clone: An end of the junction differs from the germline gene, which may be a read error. CDR3 coding DNA: TGTGCCAGCGGCTTGGGGGCCCATGAGCAGTTCTTC. The encoded protein is CASGLGAHEQFF. V and J are TRBV7-9 and TRBJ2-1; a weak D match, TRBD1 (6 bases). Germline assignment: CDR1 SEHNR and CDR2 FQNEAQ (reference sequence). This CDR3 is 12 amino acids long.

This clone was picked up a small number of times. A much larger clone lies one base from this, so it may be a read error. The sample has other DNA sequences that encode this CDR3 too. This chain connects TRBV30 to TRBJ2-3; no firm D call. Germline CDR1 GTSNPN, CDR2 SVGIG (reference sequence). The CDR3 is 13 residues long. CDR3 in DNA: TGTGCCTGGAGTCAATTCGGCACGGATACGCAGTATTTT. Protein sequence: CAWSQFGTDTQYF.

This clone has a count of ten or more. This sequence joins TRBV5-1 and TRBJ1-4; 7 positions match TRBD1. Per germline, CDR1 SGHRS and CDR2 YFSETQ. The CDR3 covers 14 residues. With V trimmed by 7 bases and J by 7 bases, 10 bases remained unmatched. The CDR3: CASSSGGESEKLFF. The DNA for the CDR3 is TGCGCCAGCTCATCAGGGGGTGAGAGTGAAAAACTGTTTTTT.

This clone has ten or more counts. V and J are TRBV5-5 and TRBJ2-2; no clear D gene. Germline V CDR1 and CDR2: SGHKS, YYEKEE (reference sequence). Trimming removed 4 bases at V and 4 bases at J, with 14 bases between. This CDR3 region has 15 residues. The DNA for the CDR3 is TGTGCCAGCAGCCCGTCCCAGATAAGCACCGGGGAGCTGTTTTTT. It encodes CASSPSQISTGELFF.

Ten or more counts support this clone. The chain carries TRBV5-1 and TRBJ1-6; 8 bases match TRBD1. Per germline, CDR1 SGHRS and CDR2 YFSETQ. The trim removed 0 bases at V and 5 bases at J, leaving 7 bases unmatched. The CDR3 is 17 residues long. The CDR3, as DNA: TGCGCCAGCAGCTTGGTGGCAGGGGGCGCTGATAATTCACCCCTCCACTTT. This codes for CASSLVAGGADNSPLHF.

This chain's CDR3 is CSAKLAGGLAGNEQFF. CDR3 nucleotides: TGCAGTGCTAAACTAGCGGGAGGGCTGGCGGGCAATGAGCAGTTCTTC. The chain combines TRBV20-1 with TRBJ2-1, with 13 bases matching TRBD2. Per the germline V gene, CDR1 is DFQATT and CDR2 is SNEGSKA (reference sequence). The CDR3 runs 16 residues. With 4 bases clipped from V and 6 bases from J, the junction kept 9 bases outside the gene matches.

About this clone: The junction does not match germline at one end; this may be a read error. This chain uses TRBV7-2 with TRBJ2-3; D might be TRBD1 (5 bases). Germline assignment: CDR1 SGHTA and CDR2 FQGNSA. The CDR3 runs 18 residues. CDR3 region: CSSTKGALVLSNTDTQYF. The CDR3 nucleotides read TGTTCCAGCACCAAAGGGGCCCTAGTGCTAAGTAACACAGATACGCAGTATTTT.

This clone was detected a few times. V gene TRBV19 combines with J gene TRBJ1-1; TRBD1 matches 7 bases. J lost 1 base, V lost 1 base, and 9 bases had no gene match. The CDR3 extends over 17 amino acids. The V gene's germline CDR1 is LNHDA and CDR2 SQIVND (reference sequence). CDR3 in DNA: TGTGCCAGTAGTATAGGCGGAAGGGGGCGCCAGAACACTGAAGCTTTCTTT. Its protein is CASSIGGRGRQNTEAFF.

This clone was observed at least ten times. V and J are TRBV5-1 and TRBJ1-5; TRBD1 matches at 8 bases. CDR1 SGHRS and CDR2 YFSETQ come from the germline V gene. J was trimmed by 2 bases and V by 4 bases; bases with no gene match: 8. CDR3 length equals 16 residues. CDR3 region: CASSPTLTGGNQPQHF. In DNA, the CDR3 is TGCGCCAGCAGCCCTACCTTGACAGGGGGCAATCAGCCCCAGCATTTT.

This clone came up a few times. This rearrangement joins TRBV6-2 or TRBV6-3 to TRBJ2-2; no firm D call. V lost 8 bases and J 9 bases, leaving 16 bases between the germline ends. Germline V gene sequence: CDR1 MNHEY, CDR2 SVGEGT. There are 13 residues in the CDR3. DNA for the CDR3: TGTGCCAGCTATTACGATCGTGCTCGGGAGCTGTTTTTT. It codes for CASYYDRARELFF.

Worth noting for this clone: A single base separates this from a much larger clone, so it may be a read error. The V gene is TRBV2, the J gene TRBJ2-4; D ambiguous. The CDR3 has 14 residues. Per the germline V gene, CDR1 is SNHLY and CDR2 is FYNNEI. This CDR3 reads CASSENPQENIKYF. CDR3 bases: TGTGCCAGCAGTGAAAATCCCCAAGAAAACATTAAGTACTTC.